This T cell receptor beta chain was recovered during a study of cytomegalovirus exposure and HLA in healthy donors. PCR was performed using 60 Vbeta and 13 Jbeta primers. Clones were read by immunoSEQ multiplex PCR, and TCRdb kept only the in-frame ones, dropping some. Here the sample spans roughly 120,000 clones, roughly 77% being singletons. The study's findings and limits: Later analysis placed DRB1 highest and HLA-C lowest in TCR association rates, which differed by HLA locus.

Turning to this clone: Antigen specificity is unknown.

CDR3 length equals 12 residues. After removal of 3 bases from V and 6 bases from J, the junction contained 2 bases not matched to a gene. Germline V gives CDR1 SEHNR, CDR2 FQNEAQ (reference sequence). Input material: PBMCs. V gene TRBV7-9 combines with J gene TRBJ2-7; 7 nucleotides match TRBD1. This TCR was recovered from a woman between 25 and 40 years old in good health and CMV-seronegative. The CDR3 DNA reads as TGTGCCAGCAGCTTGACAGGGATCGAGCAGTACTTC. It translates to CASSLTGIEQYF.